This T cell receptor (beta chain) derives from a study of human T cells and chemical hapten exposure. Study as a whole: For sensitization, 2% DPC was applied to an approximately 2 cm by approximately 2 cm patch of upper inner arm skin. Notes on the study in general: Relative to controls, expanded TCRs formed significantly more large CDR3 similarity clusters.

Unique molecular identifiers were attached to individual cDNA molecules within the library. TCRdb called the RACE reads again in MiXCR, with one record for every CDR3 protein. This sample has about 98,000 distinct CDR3 sequences, with roughly a tenth found just once. This clonotype has at least ten counts. Its antigen is not identified. The CDR3 spans 12 residues. Germline V gene lookup returns CDR1 WNHNN and CDR2 SYGVQD (reference sequence). V gave up 3 bases and J gave up 10 bases, with 12 bases separating them. Time point meaning: pre-sensitization, week 0. Described treatment: therapeutic diphenylcyclopropenone sensitization with weekly scalp DPC.

The source material was whole blood, sampled in connection with sensitization to the hapten diphenylcyclopropenone (DPC). The origin of this receptor is an older woman with alopecia areata. Some clones in this sample may be carry-over from other donors' samples. The rearrangement joins TRBV10-1 to TRBJ1-1; no firm D call. The CDR3 nucleotides are TGCGCCAGCAGTGATGCTGACCGCCGAGCTTTCTTT. The encoded protein is CASSDADRRAFF.